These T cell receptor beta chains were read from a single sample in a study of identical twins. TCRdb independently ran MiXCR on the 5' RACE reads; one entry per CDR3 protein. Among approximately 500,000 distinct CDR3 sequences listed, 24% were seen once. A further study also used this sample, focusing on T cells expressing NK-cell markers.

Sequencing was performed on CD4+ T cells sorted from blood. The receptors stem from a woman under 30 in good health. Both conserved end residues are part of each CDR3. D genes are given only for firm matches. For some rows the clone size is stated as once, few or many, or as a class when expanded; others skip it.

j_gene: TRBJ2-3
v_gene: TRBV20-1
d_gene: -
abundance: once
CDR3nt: TGCAGTGCTATCACAGGGTTTGGCACAGATACGCAGTATTTT
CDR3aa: CSAITGFGTDTQYF

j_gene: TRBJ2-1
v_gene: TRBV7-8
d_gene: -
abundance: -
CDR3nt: TGTGCCAGCAGACCCAGGGGTCTGGGGTCCTACAATGAGCAGTTCTTC
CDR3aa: CASRPRGLGSYNEQFF

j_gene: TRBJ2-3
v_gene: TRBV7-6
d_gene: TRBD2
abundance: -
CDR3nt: TGTGCCAGCAGCTTACGCTCTCCTATAGCGGGAGTTGTAGATACGCAGTATTTT
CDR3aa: CASSLRSPIAGVVDTQYF

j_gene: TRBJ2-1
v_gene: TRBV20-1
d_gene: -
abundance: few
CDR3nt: TGCAGTGCTAGAGATCTTGGGAAGTGGTCCTACAATGAGCAGTTCTTC
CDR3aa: CSARDLGKWSYNEQFF

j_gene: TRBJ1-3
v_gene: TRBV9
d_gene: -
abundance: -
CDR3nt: TGTGCCAGCAGCGGGGAGTCCTCTGGAAACACCATATATTTT
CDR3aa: CASSGESSGNTIYF

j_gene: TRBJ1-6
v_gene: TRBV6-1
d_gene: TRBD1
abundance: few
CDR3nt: TGTGCCAGCAGTCGGACAGGGTCCTCCGATTCACCCCTCCACTTT
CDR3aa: CASSRTGSSDSPLHF

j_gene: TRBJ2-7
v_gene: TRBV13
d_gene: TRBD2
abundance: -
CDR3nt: TGTGCCAGCAGCTCCAATTCTAGACTAGCGGAAAGCTCCTACGAGCAGTACTTC
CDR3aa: CASSSNSRLAESSYEQYF

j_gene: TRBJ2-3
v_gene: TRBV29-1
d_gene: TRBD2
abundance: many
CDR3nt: TGCAGCGTTGAGGGCGGGAGAGATTATAGCACAGATACGCAGTATTTT
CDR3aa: CSVEGGRDYSTDTQYF

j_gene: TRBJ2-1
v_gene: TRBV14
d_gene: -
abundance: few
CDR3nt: TGTGCCAGCAGTCGGACAGACTACAATGAGCAGTTCTTC
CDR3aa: CASSRTDYNEQFF

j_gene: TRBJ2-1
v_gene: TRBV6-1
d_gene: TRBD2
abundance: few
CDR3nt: TGTGCCAGCAGCAAGGCCTCGGGAGGGCCTATTCCCGTGCAGTTCTTC
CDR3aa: CASSKASGGPIPVQFF

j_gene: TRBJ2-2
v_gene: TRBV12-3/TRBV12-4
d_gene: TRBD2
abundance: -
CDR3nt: TGTGCCTTCACTAAACGGGGTAGCGGGGCGCAAAACACCGGGGAGCTGTTTTTT
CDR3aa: CAFTKRGSGAQNTGELFF

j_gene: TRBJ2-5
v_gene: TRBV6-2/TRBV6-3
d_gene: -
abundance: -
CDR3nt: TGTGCCAGCAACTATAGGGGGATCCAAGAGACCCAGTACTTC
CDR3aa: CASNYRGIQETQYF

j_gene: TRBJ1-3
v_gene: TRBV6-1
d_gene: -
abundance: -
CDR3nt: TGTGCCAGCAGCCGCGATGTCCTAAGGACAGATCTTGGCACCATATATTTT
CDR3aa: CASSRDVLRTDLGTIYF

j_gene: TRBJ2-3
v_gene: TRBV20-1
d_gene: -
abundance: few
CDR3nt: TGCAGTGCTATCACAGGGGATACGCAGTATTTT
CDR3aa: CSAITGDTQYF

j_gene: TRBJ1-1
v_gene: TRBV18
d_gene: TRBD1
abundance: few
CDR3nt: TGTGCCAGCTCACCCCAATTACAGGGGGTAACTGAAGCTTTCTTT
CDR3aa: CASSPQLQGVTEAFF

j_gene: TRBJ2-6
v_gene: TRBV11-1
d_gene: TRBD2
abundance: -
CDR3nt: TGTGCCAGCAGCTCCAATTCTGCGGGGGCTGGGGCCAACGTCCTGACTTTC
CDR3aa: CASSSNSAGAGANVLTF

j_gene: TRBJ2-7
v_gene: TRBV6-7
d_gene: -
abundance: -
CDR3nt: TGTGCCACCTTGTACGAGCAGTACTTC
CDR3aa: CATLYEQYF

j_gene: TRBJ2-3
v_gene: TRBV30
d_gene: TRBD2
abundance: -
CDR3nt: TGTGCCTGGAGTGTACTAACTAGCGGGAGGAATACGCAGTATTTT
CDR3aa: CAWSVLTSGRNTQYF

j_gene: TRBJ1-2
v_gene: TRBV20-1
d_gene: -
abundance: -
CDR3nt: TGCAGTGCCCCCACCGGTGGAACTAACTATGGCTACACCTTC
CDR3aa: CSAPTGGTNYGYTF